These T cell receptor beta chains were read from a single sample in a study of CD8 T cells in Susac syndrome. One entry per CDR3 protein results from TCRdb running MiXCR on the immunoSEQ multiplex PCR reads. Here the sample spans about 210,000 distinct CDR3 sequences, around 93% being singletons. Sequencing input: CD4+ T cells from PBMCs. Receptors originate from a human donor with multiple sclerosis. The CDR3 runs from the conserved cysteine through the conserved F or W. The D gene is left open where the match is weak. Part of the rows lack a size; the others show once, few, many or a class for expanded clones.

d_call	v_call	j_call	clone_size	cdr3_nt	cdr3_aa
TRBD2	TRBV12-3/TRBV12-4	TRBJ2-1	.	TGTGCCAGCAGGGGACTAGCGGGGGGTATCTCCTACAATGAGCAGTTCTTC	CASRGLAGGISYNEQFF
.	TRBV3-1	TRBJ2-1	.	TGTGCCAGCAGCCAAGTCTGGTACCCCTACAATGAGCAGTTCTTC	CASSQVWYPYNEQFF
.	TRBV9	TRBJ1-5	.	TGTGCCACCTCGAATCAGCCCCAGCATTTT	CATSNQPQHF
.	TRBV29-1	TRBJ1-1	.	TGCAGCGTTGAATGGGGGCCCACTGAAGCTTTCTTT	CSVEWGPTEAFF
TRBD1	TRBV28	TRBJ1-4	.	TGTGCCAGCAGGCCATCTAGGGACAGGGGAGGTGAAAAACTGTTTTTT	CASRPSRDRGGEKLFF
.	TRBV7-6	TRBJ2-3	.	TGTGCCAGCAGCCCGAGATTGGACGCCCTCCTCACAGATACGCAGTATTTT	CASSPRLDALLTDTQYF
TRBD1	TRBV5-1	TRBJ2-1	.	TGCGCCAGCAGCTTGGTACAGGGGCGCCCCAATGAGCAGTTCTTC	CASSLVQGRPNEQFF
TRBD1	TRBV30	TRBJ2-7	.	TGTGCCTGGGAGGGACAGGGGGCGTACGAGCAGTACTTC	CAWEGQGAYEQYF
.	TRBV4-1	TRBJ1-2	.	TGCGCCAGCAGCCAAGGAGGTCGTGCAGGGTATGGCTACACCTTC	CASSQGGRAGYGYTF
.	TRBV20-1	TRBJ1-2	.	TGCAGTGCTAGAGATACAGATCGAGTTGGCTACACCTTC	CSARDTDRVGYTF
.	TRBV20-1	TRBJ2-5	.	TGCAGTGCTAGTTCCGGGATTGAGACCCAGTACTTC	CSASSGIETQYF
TRBD1	TRBV7-9	TRBJ1-2	once	TGTGCCAGCAGCTTATTTCCGACAGGGGGCTCTTATGGCTACACCTTC	CASSLFPTGGSYGYTF
.	TRBV6-1	TRBJ2-3	.	TGTGCCAGCAGTGAAGGGGGAGGACCCGGCACAGATACGCAGTATTTT	CASSEGGGPGTDTQYF
.	TRBV12-3/TRBV12-4	TRBJ2-1	.	TGTGCCAGCAGTGTTACCGGGACTGGGCAGTTCTTC	CASSVTGTGQFF
.	TRBV9	TRBJ1-6	.	TGTGCCAGCAGCCCGGCAGGGATGAATTCACCCCTCCACTTT	CASSPAGMNSPLHF
.	TRBV2	TRBJ1-2	.	TGTGCCAGCAAGGTCCAGGGAATTCCTGGGATGTATGGCTACACCTTC	CASKVQGIPGMYGYTF
.	TRBV12-3/TRBV12-4	TRBJ2-5	.	TGTGCCAGCAGTTTTTTGGGCCTTTTAGAGACCCAGTACTTC	CASSFLGLLETQYF
.	TRBV15	TRBJ2-7	.	TGTCGGGGGAGCTCCTACGAGCAGTACTTC	CRGSSYEQYF
.	TRBV9	TRBJ1-2	.	TGTGCCAGCAGCGTGTCGGGGCTAGGGGGCTACACCTTC	CASSVSGLGGYTF
.	TRBV5-1	TRBJ2-1	.	TGCGCCAGCAGCTCGCACCCTGGGAGTTCCAGCGAGCAGTTCTTC	CASSSHPGSSSEQFF
.	TRBV20-1	TRBJ1-1	.	TGCAGTGCTAATCGCAGGGGCACTGAAGCTTTCTTT	CSANRRGTEAFF